This T cell receptor (beta chain) derives from a study of early T cells in non-severe SARS-CoV-2 infection. TCRdb itself ran the 5' RACE reads through MiXCR, one entry per CDR3 protein. The sample has over 30,000 distinct CDR3 sequences, around 6% seen once. This clonotype occurred many times. What it binds is not known. Germline-derived CDR1 and CDR2 are DFQATT and SNEGSKA (reference sequence). The CDR3 is 14 residues long. V lost 3 bases to trimming and J lost 5 bases; unmatched junction nucleotides: 4. Overall study results and limits: VDJdb matching, biased toward anti-spike CD8 responses, missed private and CD4 specificities.

The sequenced material came from whole blood. The sequence was obtained from an adult who was a healthcare worker with PCR-confirmed SARS-CoV-2 infection or an uninfected control (not recorded which). This sequence joins TRBV20-1 and TRBJ2-2, with 9 nucleotides matching TRBD1. In nucleotides, the CDR3 is TGCAGTGCTAGGAAACAGGGGGCAACCGGGGAGCTGTTTTTT. Translating gives CSARKQGATGELFF.